One and the same sample provided the 15 T cell receptor beta chains below, sequenced in a study of cytomegalovirus exposure and HLA in healthy donors. The PCR had 60 Vbeta and 13 Jbeta primers. Produced via immunoSEQ multiplex PCR; TCRdb's table is partial and in-frame only. Here the sample spans about 140,000 clones, approximately 79% being singletons. The sample taken for sequencing was PBMCs. The receptors here all came from a man younger than 35 in good health and CMV-seronegative.

The rearrangement links TRBV27 to TRBJ2-7; a possible D gene is TRBD2 (5 bases). Germline assignment: CDR1 MNHEY and CDR2 SMNVEV (reference sequence). The CDR3 covers 14 residues. Trimming shortened V by 4 bases and J by 3 bases, and 13 bases separated the two germline ends. CDR3 nucleotides: TGTGCCAGCAGTTCGCTCACGGCGGGCTACGAGCAGTACTTC. Translating gives CASSSLTAGYEQYF.

This sequence joins TRBV27 and TRBJ1-1; 7 bases align to TRBD1. The germline V gene encodes CDR1 MNHEY and CDR2 SMNVEV (reference sequence). The trim removed 2 bases at V and 5 bases at J, leaving 17 bases unmatched. The CDR3 has 18 residues. CDR3 region: CASSLGVGSGGILTEAFF. CDR3 in DNA: TGTGCCAGCAGTTTAGGGGTTGGGTCAGGGGGAATCCTAACTGAAGCTTTCTTT.

This clone has just a few counts. The chain is built from TRBV2 and TRBJ1-2, with 8 positions matching TRBD1. Trimming cost V 6 bases and J 5 bases; bases outside gene matches: 8. Looked up from germline, CDR1 is SNHLY and CDR2 is FYNNEI. The CDR3 runs to 14 residues. The CDR3 protein is CASRETGVEYGYTF. DNA for the CDR3: TGTGCCAGCAGAGAGACAGGGGTGGAGTATGGCTACACCTTC.

This chain connects TRBV5-1 to TRBJ2-7, with 9 bases aligning to TRBD1. There are 16 residues in the CDR3. The trim removed 0 bases at V and 8 bases at J, leaving 12 bases unmatched. Germline V gene lookup returns CDR1 SGHRS and CDR2 YFSETQ. The CDR3 here is CASSLEGGQGRYKQYF. CDR3 in DNA: TGCGCCAGCAGCTTGGAAGGGGGACAGGGACGTTACAAGCAGTACTTC.

The V call is TRBV5-1, the J call TRBJ1-2, with D possibly being TRBD1 (6 bases). V shed 4 bases and J shed 6 bases, with 13 bases lying between them. The CDR3 is made up of 13 amino acids. Per the germline V gene, CDR1 is SGHRS and CDR2 is YFSETQ. The CDR3 sequence is CASSLTGPNGYTF. CDR3 nucleotide sequence: TGCGCCAGCAGCCTGACAGGCCCCAATGGCTACACCTTC.

As concerns this clone: At one end the junction does not follow the germline gene, possibly because of a read error. Other DNA variants within this sample encode the same CDR3. This chain's CDR3 is CASSLAQGDSYEQYF. The DNA of the CDR3 is TGTGCCAGTAGCTTAGCACAGGGCGACTCCTACGAGCAGTACTTC. The J gene is TRBJ2-7, the V gene TRBV13, with a weak D call TRBD1 (6 bases). Germline values: CDR1 PRHDT, CDR2 FYEKMQ (reference sequence). This CDR3 comprises 15 residues.

The gene calls are TRBV7-2 and TRBJ1-2, with D hard to call. Germline V gives CDR1 SGHTA, CDR2 FQGNSA. The V end was cut by 5 bases, the J end by 5 bases, with 18 bases between. The CDR3 is 15 amino acids. Written as DNA, the CDR3 is TGTGCCAGCAGCAGAGACCGGTCAGGAATATATGGCTACACCTTC. Protein sequence: CASSRDRSGIYGYTF.

V and J are TRBV6-4 and TRBJ2-2, with D perhaps matching TRBD1 (6 bases). The CDR3 consists of 15 residues. V shed 6 bases and J shed 6 bases, with 17 bases lying between them. Germline V gene sequence: CDR1 MRHNA, CDR2 SNTAGT. The CDR3 DNA reads TGTGCCAGCAGAGTTAGCCTCAGGGGACCCGGGGAGCTGTTTTTT. Residues: CASRVSLRGPGELFF.

In this sample, this clone turned up once. The chain joins TRBV5-1 to TRBJ2-5; TRBD2 is a possible D gene (6 bases). The germline CDR1 and CDR2 sequences are SGHRS and YFSETQ. The germline V and J ends were trimmed by 4 bases and 3 bases, with 10 bases remaining between them. CDR3 length: 13 amino acids. The CDR3 loop reads CASSQRVEETQYF. The CDR3 bases are TGCGCCAGCAGCCAGCGGGTGGAAGAGACCCAGTACTTC.

This chain links TRBV9 with TRBJ2-7; TRBD2 matches at 10 bases. From germline, CDR1 is SGDLS and CDR2 YYNGEE. The V segment lost 0 bases and the J segment 6 bases; nucleotides outside the gene matches: 15. The CDR3 is made up of 18 amino acids. The CDR3 loop reads CASSVAGYPAGGLSEQYF. The CDR3 bases are TGTGCCAGCAGCGTAGCTGGGTATCCAGCGGGGGGGCTAAGCGAGCAGTACTTC.

The chain employs TRBV5-4 and TRBJ2-1, with TRBD2 as a possible D gene (5 bases). V was trimmed by 4 bases and J by 6 bases, leaving 11 bases between them. This CDR3 has 13 amino acids. Germline loops: CDR1 SGHNT, CDR2 YYREEE (reference sequence). The CDR3 reads CASSPLTSNEQFF. In DNA form, the CDR3 reads TGTGCCAGCAGCCCTCTTACTAGCAATGAGCAGTTCTTC.

This clone was detected once. The chain is built from TRBV5-1 and TRBJ2-5, with 8 bases aligning to TRBD1. CDR3 length: 13 residues. Germline CDR1 reads SGHRS; CDR2 reads YFSETQ. The V and J ends lost 5 bases and 3 bases, in that order; junction bases with no gene match: 3. The CDR3 spells CASRLGQEETQYF. CDR3 DNA sequence: TGCGCCAGCAGGCTGGGACAGGAAGAGACCCAGTACTTC.

The gene calls are TRBV6-5 and TRBJ1-1, with 7 bases lining up with TRBD1. This CDR3 contains 14 residues. From germline, CDR1 is MNHEY and CDR2 SVGAGI. J gave up 5 bases and V 3 bases, and 6 bases lay outside the gene matches. The CDR3 loop reads CASSYRGRKTEAFF. The CDR3 DNA follows: TGTGCCAGCAGTTATAGGGGGCGAAAAACTGAAGCTTTCTTT.

This clone is a singleton in its sample. The chain is built from TRBV7-8 and TRBJ2-2; TRBD1 aligns across 9 bases. This CDR3 region has 16 residues. CDR1 is SGHVS and CDR2 is FQNEAQ in the germline V gene. J was trimmed by 9 bases and V by 5 bases; bases with no gene match: 13. CDR3 bases: TGTGCCAGCAGCAGATCCGGGACAGGGATTAGCTGGGAGCTGTTTTTT. Its protein product is CASSRSGTGISWELFF.

V gene TRBV27 combines with J gene TRBJ1-6; D unresolved. Between the trimmed V and J ends, which lost 3 bases and 9 bases, there was a span of 12 bases. CDR3 length: 14 amino acids. Per the germline V gene, CDR1 is MNHEY and CDR2 is SMNVEV (reference sequence). CDR3 DNA: TGTGCCAGCAGTTTTTTTATGGCGGGTTCACCCCTCCACTTT. Protein sequence: CASSFFMAGSPLHF.